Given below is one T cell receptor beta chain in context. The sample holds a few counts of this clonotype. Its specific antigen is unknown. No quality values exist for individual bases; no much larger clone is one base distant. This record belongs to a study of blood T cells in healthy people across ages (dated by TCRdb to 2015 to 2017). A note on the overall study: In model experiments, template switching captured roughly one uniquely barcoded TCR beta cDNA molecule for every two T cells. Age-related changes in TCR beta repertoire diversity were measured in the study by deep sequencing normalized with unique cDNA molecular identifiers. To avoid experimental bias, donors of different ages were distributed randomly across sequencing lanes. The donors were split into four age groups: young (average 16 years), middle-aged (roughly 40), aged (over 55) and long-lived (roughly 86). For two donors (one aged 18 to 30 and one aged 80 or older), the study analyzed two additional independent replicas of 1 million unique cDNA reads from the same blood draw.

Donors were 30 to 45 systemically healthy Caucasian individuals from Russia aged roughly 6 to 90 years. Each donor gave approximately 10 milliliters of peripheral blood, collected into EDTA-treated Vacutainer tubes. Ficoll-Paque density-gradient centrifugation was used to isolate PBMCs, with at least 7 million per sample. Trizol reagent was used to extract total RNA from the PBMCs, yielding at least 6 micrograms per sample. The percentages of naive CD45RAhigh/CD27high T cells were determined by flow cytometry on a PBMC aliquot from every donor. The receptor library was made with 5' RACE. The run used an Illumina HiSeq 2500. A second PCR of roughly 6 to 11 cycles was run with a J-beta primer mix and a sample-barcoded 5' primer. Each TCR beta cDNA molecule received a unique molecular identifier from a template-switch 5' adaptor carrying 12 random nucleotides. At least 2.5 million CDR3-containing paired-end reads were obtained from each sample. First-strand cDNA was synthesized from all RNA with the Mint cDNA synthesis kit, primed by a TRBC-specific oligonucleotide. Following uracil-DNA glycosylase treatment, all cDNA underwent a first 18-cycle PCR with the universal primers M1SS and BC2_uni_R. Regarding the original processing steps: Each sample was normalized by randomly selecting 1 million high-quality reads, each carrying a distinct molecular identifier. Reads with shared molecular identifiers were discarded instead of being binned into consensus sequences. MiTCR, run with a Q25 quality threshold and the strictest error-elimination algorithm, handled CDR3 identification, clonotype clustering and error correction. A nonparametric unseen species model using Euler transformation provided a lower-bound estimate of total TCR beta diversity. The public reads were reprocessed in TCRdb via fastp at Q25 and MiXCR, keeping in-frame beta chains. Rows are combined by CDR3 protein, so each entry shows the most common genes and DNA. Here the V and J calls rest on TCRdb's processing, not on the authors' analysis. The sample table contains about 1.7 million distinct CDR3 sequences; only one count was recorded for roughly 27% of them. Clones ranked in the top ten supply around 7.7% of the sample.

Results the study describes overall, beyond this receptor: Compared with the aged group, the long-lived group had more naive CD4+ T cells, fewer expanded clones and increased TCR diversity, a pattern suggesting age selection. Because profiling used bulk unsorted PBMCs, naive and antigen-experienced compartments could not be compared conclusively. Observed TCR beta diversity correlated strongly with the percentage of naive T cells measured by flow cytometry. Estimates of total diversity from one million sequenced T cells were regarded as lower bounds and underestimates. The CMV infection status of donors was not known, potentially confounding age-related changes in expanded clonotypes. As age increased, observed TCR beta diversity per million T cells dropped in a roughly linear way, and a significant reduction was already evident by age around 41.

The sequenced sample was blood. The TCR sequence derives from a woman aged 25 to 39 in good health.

The CDR3 in this case is CASGAGGFDEQFF. The nucleotide sequence is TGTGCCAGCGGCGCGGGGGGATTTGATGAGCAGTTCTTC. Recombination joined TRBV28 with TRBJ2-1, and 8 junctional nucleotides match TRBD2. V loses 8 bases at its end and J loses 8 bases; junction bases beyond the gene matches: 8. As encoded in the germline V gene, CDR1 is MDHEN while CDR2 is SYDVKM. The CDR3 runs 13 residues from the cysteine to the phenylalanine. Here the CDR3 DNA is all that survives: 39 bases in frame from base 1.